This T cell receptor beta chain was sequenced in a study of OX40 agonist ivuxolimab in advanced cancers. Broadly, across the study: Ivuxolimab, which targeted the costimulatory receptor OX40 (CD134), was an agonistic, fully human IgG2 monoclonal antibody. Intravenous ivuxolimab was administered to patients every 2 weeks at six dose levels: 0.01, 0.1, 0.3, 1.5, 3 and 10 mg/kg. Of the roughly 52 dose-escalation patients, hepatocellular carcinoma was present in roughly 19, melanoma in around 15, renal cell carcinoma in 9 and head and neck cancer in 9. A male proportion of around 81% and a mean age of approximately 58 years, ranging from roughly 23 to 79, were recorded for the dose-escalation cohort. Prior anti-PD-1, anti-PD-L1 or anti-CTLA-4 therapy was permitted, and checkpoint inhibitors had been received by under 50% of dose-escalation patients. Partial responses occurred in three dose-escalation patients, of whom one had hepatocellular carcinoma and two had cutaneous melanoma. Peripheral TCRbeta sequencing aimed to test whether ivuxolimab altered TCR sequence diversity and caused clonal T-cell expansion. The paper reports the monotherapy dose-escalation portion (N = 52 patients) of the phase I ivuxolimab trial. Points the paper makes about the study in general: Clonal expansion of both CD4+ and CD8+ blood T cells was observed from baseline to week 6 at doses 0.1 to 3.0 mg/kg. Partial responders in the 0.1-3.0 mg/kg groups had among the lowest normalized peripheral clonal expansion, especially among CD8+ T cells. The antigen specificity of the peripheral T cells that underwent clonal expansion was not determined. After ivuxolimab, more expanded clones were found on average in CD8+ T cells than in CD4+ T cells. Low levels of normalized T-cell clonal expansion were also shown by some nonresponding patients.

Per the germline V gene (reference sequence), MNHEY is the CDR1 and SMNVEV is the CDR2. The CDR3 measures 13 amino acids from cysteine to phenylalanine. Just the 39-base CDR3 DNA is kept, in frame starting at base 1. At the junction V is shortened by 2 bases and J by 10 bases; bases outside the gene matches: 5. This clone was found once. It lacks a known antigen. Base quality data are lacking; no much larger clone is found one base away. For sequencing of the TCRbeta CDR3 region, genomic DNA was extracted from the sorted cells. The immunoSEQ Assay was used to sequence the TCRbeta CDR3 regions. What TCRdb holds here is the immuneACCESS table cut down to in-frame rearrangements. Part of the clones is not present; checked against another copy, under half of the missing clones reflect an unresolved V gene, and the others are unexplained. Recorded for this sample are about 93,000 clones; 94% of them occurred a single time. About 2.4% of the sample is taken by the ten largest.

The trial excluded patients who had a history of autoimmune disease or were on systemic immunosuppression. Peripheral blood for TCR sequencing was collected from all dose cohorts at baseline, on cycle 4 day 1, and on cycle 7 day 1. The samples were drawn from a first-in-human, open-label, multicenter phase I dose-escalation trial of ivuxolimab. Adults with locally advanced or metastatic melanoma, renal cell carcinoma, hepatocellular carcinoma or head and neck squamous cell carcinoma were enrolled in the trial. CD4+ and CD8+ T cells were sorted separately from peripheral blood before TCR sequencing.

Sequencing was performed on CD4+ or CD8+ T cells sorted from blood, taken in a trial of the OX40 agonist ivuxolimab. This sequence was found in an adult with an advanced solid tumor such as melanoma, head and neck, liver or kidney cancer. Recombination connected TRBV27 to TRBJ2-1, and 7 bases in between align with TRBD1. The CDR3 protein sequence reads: CASSLTGEEEQFF. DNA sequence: TGTGCCAGCAGTTTAACAGGGGAAGAGGAGCAGTTCTTC.